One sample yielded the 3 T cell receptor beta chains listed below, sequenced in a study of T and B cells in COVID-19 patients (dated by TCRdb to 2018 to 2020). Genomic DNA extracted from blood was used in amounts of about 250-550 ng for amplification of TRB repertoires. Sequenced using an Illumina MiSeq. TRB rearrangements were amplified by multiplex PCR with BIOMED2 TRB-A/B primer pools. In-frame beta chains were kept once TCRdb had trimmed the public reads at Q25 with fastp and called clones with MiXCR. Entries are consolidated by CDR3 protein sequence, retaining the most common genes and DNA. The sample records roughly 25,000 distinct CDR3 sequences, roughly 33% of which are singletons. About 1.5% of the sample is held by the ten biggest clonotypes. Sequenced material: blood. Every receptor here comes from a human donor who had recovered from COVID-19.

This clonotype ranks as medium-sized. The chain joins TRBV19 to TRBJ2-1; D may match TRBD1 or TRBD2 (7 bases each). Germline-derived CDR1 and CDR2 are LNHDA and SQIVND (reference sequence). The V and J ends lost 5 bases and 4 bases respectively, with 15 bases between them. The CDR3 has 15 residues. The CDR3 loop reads CASSPGGAAYNEQFF. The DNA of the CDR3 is TGTGCCAGTAGTCCAGGGGGGGCCGCTTACAATGAGCAGTTCTTC.

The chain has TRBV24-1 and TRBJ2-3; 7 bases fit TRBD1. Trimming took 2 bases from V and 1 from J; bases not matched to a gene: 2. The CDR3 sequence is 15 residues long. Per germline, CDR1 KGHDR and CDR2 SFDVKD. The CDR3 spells CATSDYGQGTDTQYF. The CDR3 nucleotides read TGTGCCACCAGTGATTACGGACAGGGCACAGATACGCAGTATTTT.

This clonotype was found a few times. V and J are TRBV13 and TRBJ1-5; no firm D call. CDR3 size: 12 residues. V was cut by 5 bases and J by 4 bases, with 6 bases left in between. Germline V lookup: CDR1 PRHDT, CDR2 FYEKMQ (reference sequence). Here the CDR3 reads CASSRRNQPQHF. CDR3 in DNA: TGTGCCAGCAGCAGGCGGAATCAGCCCCAGCATTTT. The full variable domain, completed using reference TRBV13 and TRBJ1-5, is AAGVIQSPRHLIKEKRETATLKCYPIPRHDTVYWYQQGPGQDPQFLISFYEKMQSDKGSIPDRFSAQQFSDYHSELNMSSLELGDSALYFCASSRRNQPQHFGDGTRLSIL.